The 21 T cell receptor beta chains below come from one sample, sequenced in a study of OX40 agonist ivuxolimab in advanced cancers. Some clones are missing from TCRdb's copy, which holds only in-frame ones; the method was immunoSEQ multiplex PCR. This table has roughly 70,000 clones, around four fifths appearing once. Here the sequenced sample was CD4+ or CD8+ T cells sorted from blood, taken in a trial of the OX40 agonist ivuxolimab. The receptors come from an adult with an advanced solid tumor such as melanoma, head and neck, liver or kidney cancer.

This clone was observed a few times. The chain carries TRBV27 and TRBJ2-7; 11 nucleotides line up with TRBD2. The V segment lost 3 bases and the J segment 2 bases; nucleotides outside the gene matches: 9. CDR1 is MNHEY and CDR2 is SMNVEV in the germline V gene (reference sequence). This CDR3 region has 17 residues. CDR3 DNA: TGTGCCAGCAGTTTTAGCGGTGCACTAGCGGGGGCCTACGAGCAGTACTTC. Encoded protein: CASSFSGALAGAYEQYF.

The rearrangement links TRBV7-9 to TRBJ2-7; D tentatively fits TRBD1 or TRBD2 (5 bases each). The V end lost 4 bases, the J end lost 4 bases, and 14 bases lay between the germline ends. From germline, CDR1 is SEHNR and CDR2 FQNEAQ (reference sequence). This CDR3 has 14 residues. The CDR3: CASSSLSGQYEQYF. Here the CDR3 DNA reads TGTGCCAGCAGCTCCTTATCGGGGCAATACGAGCAGTACTTC.

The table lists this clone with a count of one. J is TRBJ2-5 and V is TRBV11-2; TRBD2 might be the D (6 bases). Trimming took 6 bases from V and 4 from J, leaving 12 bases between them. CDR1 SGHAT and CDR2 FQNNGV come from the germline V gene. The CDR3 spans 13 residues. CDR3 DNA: TGTGCCAGCAGAATTGGGGGAGGAGAGACCCAGTACTTC. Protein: CASRIGGGETQYF.

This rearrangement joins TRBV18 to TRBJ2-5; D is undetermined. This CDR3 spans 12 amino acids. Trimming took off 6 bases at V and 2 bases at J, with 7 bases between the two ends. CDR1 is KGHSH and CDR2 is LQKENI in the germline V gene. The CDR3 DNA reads TGTGCCAGCTCTACCCAACAAGAGACCCAGTACTTC. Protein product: CASSTQQETQYF.

CDR3 loop: CASSLDRGSYNEQFF. The CDR3 nucleotides are TGTGCCAGCAGCTTAGATAGAGGCTCCTACAATGAGCAGTTCTTC. This chain links TRBV11-2 with TRBJ2-1; D gene ambiguous. CDR3 length: 15 amino acids. CDR1 and CDR2 from the germline V gene are SGHAT and FQNNGV. Deletions cut 0 bases from V and 0 bases from J, with 6 bases between.

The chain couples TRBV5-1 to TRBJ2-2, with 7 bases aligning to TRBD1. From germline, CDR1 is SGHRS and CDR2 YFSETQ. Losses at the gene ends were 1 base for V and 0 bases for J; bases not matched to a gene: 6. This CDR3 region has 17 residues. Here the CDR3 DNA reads TGCGCCAGCAGCTTGCGGGGACAGACCTCGAACACCGGGGAGCTGTTTTTT. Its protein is CASSLRGQTSNTGELFF.

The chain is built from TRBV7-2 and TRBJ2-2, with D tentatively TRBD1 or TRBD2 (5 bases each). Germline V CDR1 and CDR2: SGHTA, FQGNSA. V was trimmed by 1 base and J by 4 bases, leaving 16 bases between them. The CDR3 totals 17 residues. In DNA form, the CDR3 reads TGTGCCAGCAGCTTAGTCTTCGGGGCTCTGGGCACCGGGGAGCTGTTTTTT. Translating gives CASSLVFGALGTGELFF.

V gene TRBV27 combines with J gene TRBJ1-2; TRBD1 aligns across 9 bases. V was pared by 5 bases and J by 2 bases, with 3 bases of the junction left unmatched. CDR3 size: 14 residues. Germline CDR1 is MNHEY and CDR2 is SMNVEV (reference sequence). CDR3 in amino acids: CASSPGTGNYGYTF. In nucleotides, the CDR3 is TGTGCCAGCAGTCCAGGGACAGGGAACTATGGCTACACCTTC.

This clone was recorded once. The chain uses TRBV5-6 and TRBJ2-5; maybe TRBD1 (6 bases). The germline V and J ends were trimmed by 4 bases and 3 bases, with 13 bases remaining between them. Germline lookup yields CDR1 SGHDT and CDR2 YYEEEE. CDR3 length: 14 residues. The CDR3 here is CASSRTTGKETQYF. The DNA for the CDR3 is TGTGCCAGCAGCCGTACTACAGGGAAAGAGACCCAGTACTTC. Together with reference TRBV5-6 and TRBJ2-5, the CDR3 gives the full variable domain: DAGVTQSPTHLIKTRGQQVTLRCSPKSGHDTVSWYQQALGQGPQFIFQYYEEEERQRGNFPDRFSGHQFPNYSSELNVNALLLGDSALYLCASSRTTGKETQYFGPGTRLLVL.

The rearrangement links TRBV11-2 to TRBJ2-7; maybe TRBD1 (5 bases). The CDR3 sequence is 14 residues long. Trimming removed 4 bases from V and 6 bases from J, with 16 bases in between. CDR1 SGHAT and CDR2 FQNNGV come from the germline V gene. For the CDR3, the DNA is TGTGCCAGCAGCTGGAACAGACAGTCCGGCGAGCAGTACTTC. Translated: CASSWNRQSGEQYF.

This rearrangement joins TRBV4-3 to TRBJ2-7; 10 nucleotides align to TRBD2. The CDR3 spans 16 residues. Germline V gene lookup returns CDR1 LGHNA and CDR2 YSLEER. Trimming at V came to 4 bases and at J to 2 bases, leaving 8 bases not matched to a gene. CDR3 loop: CASSLSLAGDTYEQYF. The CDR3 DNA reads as TGCGCCAGCAGCCTTTCCCTAGCGGGGGACACCTACGAGCAGTACTTC.

This CDR3 reads CASSEYRGGRYF. The CDR3 nucleotides read TGTGCCAGCAGTGAATACCGGGGGGGAAGGTATTTT. The V gene is TRBV25-1, the J gene TRBJ2-3; TRBD2 agrees at 8 bases. In germline, CDR1 is MGHDK, CDR2 SYGVNS. The CDR3 loop spans 12 amino acids. Trimming at V came to 0 bases and at J to 14 bases, leaving 4 bases not matched to a gene.

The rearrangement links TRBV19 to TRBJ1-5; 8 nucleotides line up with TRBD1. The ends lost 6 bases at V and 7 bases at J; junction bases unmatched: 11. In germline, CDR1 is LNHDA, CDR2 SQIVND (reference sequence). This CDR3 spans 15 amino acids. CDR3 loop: CASREGQGSGQPQHF. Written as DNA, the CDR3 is TGTGCCAGTAGGGAAGGACAGGGCAGTGGCCAGCCCCAGCATTTT.

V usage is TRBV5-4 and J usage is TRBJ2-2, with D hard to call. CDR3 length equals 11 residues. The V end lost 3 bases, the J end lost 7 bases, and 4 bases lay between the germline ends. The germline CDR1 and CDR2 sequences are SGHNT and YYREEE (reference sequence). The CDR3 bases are TGTGCCAGCAGCTCTAGCGGGGAGCTGTTTTTT. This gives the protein CASSSSGELFF.

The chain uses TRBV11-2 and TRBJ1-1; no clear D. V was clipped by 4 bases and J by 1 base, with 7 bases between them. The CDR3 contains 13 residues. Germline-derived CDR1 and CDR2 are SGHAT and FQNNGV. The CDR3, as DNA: TGTGCCAGCAGCTCCCTGCGGAACACTGAAGCTTTCTTT. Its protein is CASSSLRNTEAFF.

The CDR3 protein is CASSISGYVQHF. In DNA form, the CDR3 reads TGTGCCAGTAGTATTAGTGGGTATGTTCAGCATTTT. V is TRBV19 and J is TRBJ1-5, with D unresolved. Germline CDR1 reads LNHDA; CDR2 reads SQIVND (reference sequence). Trimming cost V 3 bases and J 13 bases, with 13 bases left between them. CDR3 size: 12 residues.

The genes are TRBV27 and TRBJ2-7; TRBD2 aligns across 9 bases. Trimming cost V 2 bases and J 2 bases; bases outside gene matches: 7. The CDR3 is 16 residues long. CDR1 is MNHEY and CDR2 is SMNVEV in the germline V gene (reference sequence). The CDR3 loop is CASSLGVSGGAYEQYF. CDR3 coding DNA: TGTGCCAGCAGTTTAGGGGTTAGCGGGGGAGCCTACGAGCAGTACTTC.

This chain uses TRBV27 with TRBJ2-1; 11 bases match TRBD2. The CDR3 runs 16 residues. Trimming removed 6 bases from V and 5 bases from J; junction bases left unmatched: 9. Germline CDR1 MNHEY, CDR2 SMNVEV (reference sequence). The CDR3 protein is CASSPTSGSPNNEQFF. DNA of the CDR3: TGTGCCAGCAGCCCAACTAGCGGGAGTCCGAACAATGAGCAGTTCTTC.

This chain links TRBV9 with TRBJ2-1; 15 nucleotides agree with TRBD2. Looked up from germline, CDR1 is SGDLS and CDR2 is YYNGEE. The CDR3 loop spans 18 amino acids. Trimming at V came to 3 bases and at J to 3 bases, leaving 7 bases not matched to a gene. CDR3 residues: CASSGRTSGREGYNEQFF. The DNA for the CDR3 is TGTGCCAGCAGCGGCCGGACTAGCGGGAGGGAGGGCTACAATGAGCAGTTCTTC. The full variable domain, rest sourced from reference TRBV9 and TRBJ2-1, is DSGVTQTPKHLITATGQRVTLRCSPRSGDLSVYWYQQSLDQGLQFLIQYYNGEERAKGNILERFSAQQFPDLHSELNLSSLELGDSALYFCASSGRTSGREGYNEQFFGPGTRLTVL.

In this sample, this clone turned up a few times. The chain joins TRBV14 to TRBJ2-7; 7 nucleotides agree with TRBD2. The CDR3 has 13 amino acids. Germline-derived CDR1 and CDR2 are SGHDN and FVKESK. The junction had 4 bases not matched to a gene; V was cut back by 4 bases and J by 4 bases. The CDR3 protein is CASSRRGKYEQYF. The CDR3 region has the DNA TGTGCCAGCAGCCGGCGGGGGAAATACGAGCAGTACTTC.

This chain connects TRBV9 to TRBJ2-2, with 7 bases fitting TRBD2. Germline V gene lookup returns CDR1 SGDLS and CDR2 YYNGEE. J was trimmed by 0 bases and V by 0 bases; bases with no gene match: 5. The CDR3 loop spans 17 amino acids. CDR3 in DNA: TGTGCCAGCAGCGTAGAGTGGAGCGGGGCGAACACCGGGGAGCTGTTTTTT. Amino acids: CASSVEWSGANTGELFF.